This T cell receptor beta chain stems from a study of T cells after yellow fever vaccination. In its sample, this clonotype was seen once. MiXCR was run by TCRdb on the 5' RACE reads, yielding one entry per CDR3 protein. Of 300,000 to 400,000 distinct CDR3 sequences in the sample, 8.5% to 9% were seen once. Trimming took 3 bases from V and 3 from J, leaving 9 bases between them. CDR3 size: 14 residues. Germline CDR1 is LNHDA and CDR2 is SQIVND (reference sequence). The chain carries TRBV19 and TRBJ1-5, with unresolved D. The sequences come from PBMCs, collected on the day of the first yellow fever vaccination. The clonotype originates from a young man who received the YFV17D yellow fever vaccine. The CDR3 loop is CASSMNPVNQPQHF. The DNA for the CDR3 is TGTGCCAGTAGTATGAATCCGGTCAATCAGCCCCAGCATTTT.